What follows is one T cell receptor beta chain and its context. Time point given: pre-treatment baseline. Sampling occurred pretreatment (T0) and at week 3 (W3), after cycle one of checkpoint blockade. The record originates from a study of blood T cell dynamics during melanoma immunotherapy. Looked up from germline, CDR1 is SNHLY and CDR2 is FYNNEI. This CDR3 is 11 amino acids long. Trimming shortened V by 4 bases and J by 5 bases, and 6 bases separated the two germline ends. The repertoire was sequenced with immunoSEQ multiplex PCR; TCRdb's copy has only in-frame clones and lacks some. The table shows 8,500 to 11,000 clones, with about 88% occurring only once.

The TCR sequence derives from a human donor with melanoma. The chain joins TRBV2 to TRBJ2-7, with D uncertain. The source material was blood, sampled from a patient treated with checkpoint blockade. The CDR3 nucleotides read TGTGCCAGCAGTGGAGTCCACGAGCAGTACTTC. This sequence encodes CASSGVHEQYF.